This T cell receptor beta chain stems from a study of T cell clones after liver transplantation. The overall study: Immunosuppression withdrawal was tried within 2 years after liver transplantation in this trial.

Here immunoSEQ multiplex PCR was the method, and the copy in TCRdb shows in-frame clones only, minus some. The data show some 50,000 clones, roughly three quarters seen once. CDR3 size: 14 residues. Per the germline V gene, CDR1 is MNHNS and CDR2 is SASEGT. Trimming removed 2 bases at V and 6 bases at J, with 10 bases between. The source material was CD4+ T cells from blood, sampled at the 22-month timepoint. The chain joins TRBV6-1 to TRBJ1-4; D remains unclear. The receptor comes from a human patient who received a liver transplant. Some T cells here may be from the graft donor. CDR3 residues: CASSERRVDEKLFF. DNA for the CDR3: TGTGCCAGCAGTGAAAGAAGGGTGGATGAAAAACTGTTTTTT.